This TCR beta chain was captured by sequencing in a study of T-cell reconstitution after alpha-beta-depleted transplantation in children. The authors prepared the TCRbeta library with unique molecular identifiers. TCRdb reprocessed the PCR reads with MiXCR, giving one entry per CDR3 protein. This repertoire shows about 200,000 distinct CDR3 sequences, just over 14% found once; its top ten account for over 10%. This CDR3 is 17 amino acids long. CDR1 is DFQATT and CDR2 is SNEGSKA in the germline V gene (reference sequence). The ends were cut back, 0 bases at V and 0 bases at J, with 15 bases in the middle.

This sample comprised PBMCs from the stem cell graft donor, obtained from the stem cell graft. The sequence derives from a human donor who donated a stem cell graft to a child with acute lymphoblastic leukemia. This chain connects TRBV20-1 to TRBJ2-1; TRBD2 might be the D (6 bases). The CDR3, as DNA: TGCAGTGCTAGAGATGCCCAGCGGGCAAACTCCTACAATGAGCAGTTCTTC. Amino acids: CSARDAQRANSYNEQFF.